The table lists the clone carrying this T cell receptor (beta chain) with a count of one. Sequencing templates came from extracted RNA that was reverse transcribed into cDNA. Clones were sequenced by immunoSEQ multiplex PCR, and TCRdb holds only the in-frame ones, with some missing. The sample includes some 95,000 clones, 35% to 50% of them seen just once. This sample was included in a study of CD8+ T cells in alopecia areata. Study context: Treated patients were dosed with oral tofacitinib, taking 5 to 10 mg twice daily.

Germline V gene lookup returns CDR1 SGHRS and CDR2 YFSETQ. V lost 3 bases to trimming and J lost 1 base, with 10 bases between them. CDR3 size: 14 residues. The TCR originated in a human donor with alopecia areata. The genes are TRBV5-1 and TRBJ2-5; D is uncertain. The sequenced sample consisted of CD4+ T cells sorted from blood. The CDR3 reads CASSSVVFQETQYF. CDR3 nucleotides: TGCGCCAGCAGCTCGGTGGTCTTCCAAGAGACCCAGTACTTC.